This T cell receptor beta chain derives from a study of siplizumab effects on memory and regulatory T cells. Whole-study findings and limits: A major contribution to the alloresponse seemed to be made by naive T cells, which seemed more diverse than memory cells. Treatment with siplizumab left mappable alloreactive CD4+ clones averaging nearly 70% Treg-derived, compared with 25% to 30% in controls.

Details on this clone: The antigen is not known.

The V and J ends lost 2 bases and 9 bases respectively, with 20 bases between them. Germline CDR1 and CDR2: MGHRA and YSYEKL. This CDR3 has 15 residues. The method was immunoSEQ multiplex PCR; TCRdb's version includes in-frame clones alone and lacks a portion of them. The sample contains about 72,000 clones, 75% to 95% of which appear only once. Source material: CD8+ T cells sorted from blood. The rearrangement joins TRBV4-1 to TRBJ2-7, with D possibly being TRBD1 or TRBD2 (5 bases each). This receptor was identified in a human donor in good health. The CDR3 spells CASSQTHADGTTQYF. The CDR3 DNA reads as TGCGCCAGCAGCCAAACCCACGCCGACGGGACCACGCAGTACTTC.